This T cell receptor (beta chain) was sequenced in a study of T cell repertoires in cytomegalovirus infection. The overall study: As its CMV epitopes, the study selected recently identified HLA-C-restricted and well-studied HLA-B-restricted targets. Through public TCR beta signatures, both CMV infection and matching HLA type were indicated.

Study findings and constraints: Summed frequency of public TCR beta families distinguished CMV carriers with the relevant HLA. Within the response measured ex vivo, HLA-C-restricted CMV-specific TCR beta clonotypes were dominant.

V shed 4 bases and J 2 bases; nucleotides not matched to a gene: 3. Per germline, CDR1 SGHAT and CDR2 FQNNGV. The CDR3 extends over 16 amino acids. About this clonotype: The antigen is unknown. With a much larger clone just one base away, this may be a read error.

TCRdb reanalysed the reads using MiXCR and keeps one entry per CDR3 protein. The table shows about 920,000 distinct CDR3 sequences, with roughly 30% occurring only once. This specimen was cultured CD8+ T cells from PBMCs, taken from culture after CMV antigen stimulation. The receptor was isolated from a human donor in good health (CMV status not recorded). Some clones in this sample may be carry-over from other donors' samples. V usage is TRBV11-2 and J usage is TRBJ2-3; 13 nucleotides line up with TRBD2. The CDR3 reads CASSSGTSGATDTQYF. The DNA for the CDR3 is TGTGCCAGCAGCTCAGGGACTAGCGGGGCCACAGATACGCAGTATTTT.